The sequence of this TCR beta chain was determined in a study of T cells in Graves' hyperthyroidism and ophthalmopathy. Amplified TCR beta CDR3 regions came from RNA transcripts. The HTBI primer set served for first-round RT-PCR of the TCR CDR3. A single record per CDR3 protein comes from TCRdb applying MiXCR to the multiplex PCR reads. Found here are a few hundred thousand distinct CDR3 sequences, 21% of them singletons; the top ten hold around half. There are 15 residues in the CDR3. V lost 2 bases, J lost 3 bases, and 13 bases lay in between. Diagnoses rested on clinical symptoms, serum thyroxine and TRAb, thyroid ultrasound and orbital computed tomography. Whole-study results and caveats: Blood also carried most thyroid clonotypes expanded above 0.001.

The table lists this clonotype with many counts. The antigen remains undetermined. This chain links TRBV12-3 or TRBV12-4 with TRBJ1-1; the D is unclear. The sequenced material came from blood. The receptor was isolated from a woman aged 50 to 60 with Graves' hyperthyroidism. The CDR3 is CASSLKRGSYTEAFF. The CDR3 coding sequence is TGTGCCAGCAGTTTAAAGCGGGGTTCTTACACTGAAGCTTTCTTT.